This TCR beta chain came from a study of identical twins. Findings of the study overall: Twins shared beta out-of-frame sequences in excess, but this excess was weaker. Out-of-frame TCR alpha sharing observed in monozygotic twins exceeded model estimates.

The length of the CDR3 is 14 residues. CDR1 is PRHDT and CDR2 is FYEKMQ in the germline V gene (reference sequence). V lost 1 base, J lost 2 bases, and 8 bases lay in between. Template switching created a universal primer site, and the cDNA included unique molecular identifiers. TCRdb processed the 5' RACE reads anew with MiXCR; each CDR3 protein has one entry. The repertoire consists of approximately 670,000 distinct CDR3 sequences, with 6.1% occurring once and the leading ten covering around 2%. Only a few counts were recorded for this clonotype. Its antigen remains unidentified. Only healthy Caucasians were enrolled as donors.

The TCR comes from a man younger than 35 in good health. Sample: naive T cells sorted from blood. This chain connects TRBV13 to TRBJ1-2; D not resolved. The CDR3 loop reads CASSLDSGNYGYTF. DNA of the CDR3: TGTGCCAGCAGCTTAGATTCGGGAAACTATGGCTACACCTTC.